This T cell receptor (beta chain) was documented in a study of blood T cell repertoires in COVID-19. Study as a whole: The analysed material was cDNA or gDNA that came from T cells, B-cell-depleted T cells, or PBMCs.

The V gene end was trimmed by 6 bases and the J gene end by 0 bases; junction bases not matched to a gene: 15. This CDR3 comprises 18 residues. Germline CDR1 reads MNHEY; CDR2 reads SVGEGT. As originally analysed: Amplification with reference gene primers provided the estimates of nucleated cell counts. Here immunoSEQ multiplex PCR was the method, and the copy in TCRdb shows in-frame clones only, minus some. V, J and clone size derive from that table, while D and trimming were established from the DNA sequence. Here the sample spans about 34,000 clones, roughly 80% being singletons. The TCR sequence derives from a human donor in a cohort sampled during active COVID-19. The rearrangement links TRBV6-2 or TRBV6-3 to TRBJ1-2; TRBD1 matches at 8 bases. Sequenced sample: peripheral blood. CDR3 residues: CASSPRRGTGGSNYGYTF. The CDR3 DNA reads TGTGCCAGCAGCCCAAGGAGGGGGACAGGAGGTTCTAACTATGGCTACACCTTC.